This T cell receptor (beta chain) was profiled in a study of blood T cell repertoires in COVID-19. Study background: Specimens from acute and convalescent COVID-19 originated in the United States, Italy and Spain. Nucleic acid was either cDNA or gDNA, and it came from T cells, B-cell-depleted T cells, or PBMCs.

This CDR3 region has 14 residues. Germline CDR1 and CDR2: MNHEY and SVGAGI. For this clone: At one of its ends the junction is not consistent with the germline gene, which may arise from a read error.

In the authors' workflow: Amplifying reference gene primers gave estimates of nucleated cell counts. Clones were read by immunoSEQ multiplex PCR, and TCRdb kept only the in-frame ones, dropping some. The V and J calls and the clone size are those of that table, but D and trimming were determined from the DNA. The repertoire has about 100,000 clones, 85% of them found once; the top ten carry 1.5% to 2%. Sequenced material: peripheral blood. This chain connects TRBV6-5 to TRBJ1-4, with TRBD1 identical over 7 bases. The clonotype comes from a woman between 65 and 79 years old with active or convalescent COVID-19. DNA for the CDR3: TGTGCCTCTGGACCCGGGACAGCAGGTGAAAACCTGTTTTTT. This sequence encodes CASGPGTAGENLFF.